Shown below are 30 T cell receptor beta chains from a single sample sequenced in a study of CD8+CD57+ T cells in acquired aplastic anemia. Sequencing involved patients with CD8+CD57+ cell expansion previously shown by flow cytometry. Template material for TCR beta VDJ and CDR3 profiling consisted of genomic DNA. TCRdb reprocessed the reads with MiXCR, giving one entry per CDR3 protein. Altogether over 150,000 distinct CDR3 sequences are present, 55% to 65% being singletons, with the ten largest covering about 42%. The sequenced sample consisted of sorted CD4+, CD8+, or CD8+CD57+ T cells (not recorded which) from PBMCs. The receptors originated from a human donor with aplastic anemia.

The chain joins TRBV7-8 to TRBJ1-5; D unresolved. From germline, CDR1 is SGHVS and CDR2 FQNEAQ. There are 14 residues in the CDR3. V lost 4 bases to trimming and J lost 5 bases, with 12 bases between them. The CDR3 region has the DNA TGTGCCAGCAGCTCCGGACCTATCCATCAGCCCCAGCATTTT. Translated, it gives CASSSGPIHQPQHF.

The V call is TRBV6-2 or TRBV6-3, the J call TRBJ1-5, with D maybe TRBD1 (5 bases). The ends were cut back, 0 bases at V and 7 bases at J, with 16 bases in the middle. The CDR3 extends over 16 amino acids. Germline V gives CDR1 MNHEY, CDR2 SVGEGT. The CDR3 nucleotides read TGTGCCAGCAGTTACTCGTTGGTAACCAGGGCCCAGCCCCAGCATTTT. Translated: CASSYSLVTRAQPQHF.

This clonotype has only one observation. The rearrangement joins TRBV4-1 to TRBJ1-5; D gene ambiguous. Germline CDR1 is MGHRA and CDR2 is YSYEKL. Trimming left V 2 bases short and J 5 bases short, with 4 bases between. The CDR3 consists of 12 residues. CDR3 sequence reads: CASSQTDQPQHF. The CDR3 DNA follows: TGCGCCAGCAGCCAAACAGATCAGCCCCAGCATTTT.

CDR3 nucleotides: TGTGCCAGCAGCGTTGAAGCGAGGGTTGGGTACAATGAGCAGTTCTTC. Translation: CASSVEARVGYNEQFF. The chain uses TRBV7-6 and TRBJ2-1, with D perhaps matching TRBD2 (5 bases). CDR1 is SGHVS, CDR2 FNYEAQ, per germline. The CDR3 is 16 residues long. V was cut by 5 bases and J by 4 bases, with 18 bases left in between.

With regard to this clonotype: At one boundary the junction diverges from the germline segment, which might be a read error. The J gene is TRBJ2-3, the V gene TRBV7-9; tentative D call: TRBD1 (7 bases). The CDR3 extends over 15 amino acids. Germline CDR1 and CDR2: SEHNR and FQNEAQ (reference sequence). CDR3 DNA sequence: TGTGCCAGCAGCTTAGCCCAGGGGGGTACAGATGCGCAGTATTTT. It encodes CASSLAQGGTDAQYF.

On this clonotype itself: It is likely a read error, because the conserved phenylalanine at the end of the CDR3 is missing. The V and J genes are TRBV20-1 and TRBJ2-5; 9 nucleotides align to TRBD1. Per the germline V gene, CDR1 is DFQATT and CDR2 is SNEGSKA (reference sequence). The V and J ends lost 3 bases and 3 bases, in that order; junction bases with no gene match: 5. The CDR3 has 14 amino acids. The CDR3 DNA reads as TGCAGTGCTAGTTCCGGGACAGGGAAAGAGACCCAGTACCTC. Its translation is CSASSGTGKETQYL.

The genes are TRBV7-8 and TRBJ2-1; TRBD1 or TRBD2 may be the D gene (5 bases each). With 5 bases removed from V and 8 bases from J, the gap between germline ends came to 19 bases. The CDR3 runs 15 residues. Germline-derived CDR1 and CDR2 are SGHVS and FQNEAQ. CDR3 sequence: CASSHGAGAVHEQFF. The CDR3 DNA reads TGTGCCAGCAGCCACGGGGCCGGTGCGGTCCATGAGCAGTTCTTC. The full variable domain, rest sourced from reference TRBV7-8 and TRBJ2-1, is GAGVSQSPRYKVAKRGQDVALRCDPISGHVSLFWYQQALGQGPEFLTYFQNEAQLDKSGLPSDRFFAERPEGSVSTLKIQRTQQEDSAVYLCASSHGAGAVHEQFFGPGTRLTVL.

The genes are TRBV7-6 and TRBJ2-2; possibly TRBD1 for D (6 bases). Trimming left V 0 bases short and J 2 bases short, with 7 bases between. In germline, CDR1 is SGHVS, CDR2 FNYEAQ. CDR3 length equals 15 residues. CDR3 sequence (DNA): TGTGCCAGCAGCTTAGCGGGGGCCAACACCGGGGAGCTGTTTTTT. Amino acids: CASSLAGANTGELFF. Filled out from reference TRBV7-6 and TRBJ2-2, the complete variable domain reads GAGVSQSPRYKVTKRGQDVALRCDPISGHVSLYWYRQALGQGPEFLTYFNYEAQQDKSGLPNDRFSAERPEGSISTLTIQRTEQRDSAMYRCASSLAGANTGELFFGEGSRLTVL.

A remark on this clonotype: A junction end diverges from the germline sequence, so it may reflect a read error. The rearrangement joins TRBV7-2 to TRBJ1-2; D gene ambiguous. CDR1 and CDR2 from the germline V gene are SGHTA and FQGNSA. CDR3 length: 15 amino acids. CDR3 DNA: TGTGCCAGCAGTTTAGCGTTCGCACTAAACTATGGCTACACCTTC. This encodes CASSLAFALNYGYTF. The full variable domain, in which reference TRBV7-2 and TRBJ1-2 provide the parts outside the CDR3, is GAGVSQSPSNKVTEKGKDVELRCDPISGHTALYWYRQSLGQGLEFLIYFQGNSAPDKSGLPSDRFSAERTGGSVSTLTIQRTQQEDSAVYLCASSLAFALNYGYTFGSGTRLTVV.

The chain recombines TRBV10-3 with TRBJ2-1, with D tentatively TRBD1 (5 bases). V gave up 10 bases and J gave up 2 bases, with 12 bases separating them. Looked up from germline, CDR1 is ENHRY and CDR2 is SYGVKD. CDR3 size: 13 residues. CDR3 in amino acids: CATMDKAYNEQFF. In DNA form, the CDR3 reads TGTGCCACCATGGACAAGGCCTACAATGAGCAGTTCTTC.

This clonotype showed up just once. The CDR3 sequence: CASSLVSYNYEQYF. The CDR3 DNA reads TGTGCCAGCAGCTTAGTATCCTACAACTACGAGCAGTACTTC. The chain has TRBV7-2 and TRBJ2-7, with D hard to call. Germline V CDR1 and CDR2: SGHTA, FQGNSA. This CDR3 has 14 residues. Trimming shortened V by 1 base and J by 3 bases, and 10 bases separated the two germline ends.

CDR3 sequence reads: CATSDPGQGAGEQFF. CDR3 in DNA: TGTGCCACCAGTGATCCGGGACAGGGGGCAGGGGAGCAGTTCTTC. V gene TRBV24-1 combines with J gene TRBJ2-1; 12 bases match TRBD1. The CDR3 runs to 15 residues. With 3 bases clipped from V and 10 bases from J, the junction kept 6 bases outside the gene matches. Germline V gives CDR1 KGHDR, CDR2 SFDVKD.

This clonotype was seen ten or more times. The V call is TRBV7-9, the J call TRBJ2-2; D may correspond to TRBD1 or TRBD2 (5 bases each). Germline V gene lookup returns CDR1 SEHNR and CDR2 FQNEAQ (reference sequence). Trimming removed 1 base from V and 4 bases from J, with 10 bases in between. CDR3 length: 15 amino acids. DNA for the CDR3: TGTGCCAGCAGCTTAGTCCCAGGGACCACCGGGGAGCTGTTTTTT. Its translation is CASSLVPGTTGELFF.

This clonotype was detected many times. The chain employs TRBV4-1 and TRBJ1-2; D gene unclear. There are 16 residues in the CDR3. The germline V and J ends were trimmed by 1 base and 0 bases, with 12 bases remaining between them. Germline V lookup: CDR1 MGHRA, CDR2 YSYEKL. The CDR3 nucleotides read TGCGCCAGCAGCCAAGTTTCTGAAACCTCTAACTATGGCTACACCTTC. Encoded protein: CASSQVSETSNYGYTF.

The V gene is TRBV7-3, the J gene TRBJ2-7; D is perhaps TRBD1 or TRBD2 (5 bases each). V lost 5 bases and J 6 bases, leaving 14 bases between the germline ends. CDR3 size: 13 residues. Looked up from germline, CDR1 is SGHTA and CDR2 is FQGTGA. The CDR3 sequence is CASSAPGPTEQYF. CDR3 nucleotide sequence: TGTGCCAGCAGCGCCCCGGGACCGACCGAGCAGTACTTC.

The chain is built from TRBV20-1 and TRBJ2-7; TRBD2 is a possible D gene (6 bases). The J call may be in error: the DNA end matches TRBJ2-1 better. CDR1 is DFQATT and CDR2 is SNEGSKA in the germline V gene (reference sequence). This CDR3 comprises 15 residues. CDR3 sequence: CSARDFQSSYNEQFF. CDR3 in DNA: TGCAGTGCTCGGGACTTCCAGTCGTCCTACAATGAGCAGTTCTTC.

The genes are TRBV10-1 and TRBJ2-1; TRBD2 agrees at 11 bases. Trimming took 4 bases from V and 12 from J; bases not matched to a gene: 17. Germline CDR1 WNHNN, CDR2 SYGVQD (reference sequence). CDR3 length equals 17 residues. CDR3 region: CASSVTSGSLGYEGQFF. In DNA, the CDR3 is TGCGCCAGCAGTGTCACTAGCGGGAGCTTAGGATACGAAGGGCAGTTCTTC.

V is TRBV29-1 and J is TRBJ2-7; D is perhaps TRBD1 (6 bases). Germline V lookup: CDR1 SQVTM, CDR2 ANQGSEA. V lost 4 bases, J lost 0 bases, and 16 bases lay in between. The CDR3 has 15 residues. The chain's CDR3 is CSVGDPRGLSYEQYF. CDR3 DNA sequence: TGCAGCGTTGGGGACCCCAGGGGCCTCTCCTACGAGCAGTACTTC.

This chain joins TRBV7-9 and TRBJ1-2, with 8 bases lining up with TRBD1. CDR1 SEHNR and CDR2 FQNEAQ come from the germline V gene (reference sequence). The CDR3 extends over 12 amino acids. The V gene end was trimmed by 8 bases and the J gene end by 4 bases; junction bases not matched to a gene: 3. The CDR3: CASSQGAYGYTF. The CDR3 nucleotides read TGTGCCAGCTCCCAGGGGGCCTATGGCTACACCTTC.

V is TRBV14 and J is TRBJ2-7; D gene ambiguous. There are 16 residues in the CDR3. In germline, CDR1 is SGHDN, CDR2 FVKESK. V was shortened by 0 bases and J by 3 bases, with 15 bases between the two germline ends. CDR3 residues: CASSQEVFTSFYEQYF. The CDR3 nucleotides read TGTGCCAGCAGCCAAGAGGTTTTCACGTCGTTCTACGAGCAGTACTTC.

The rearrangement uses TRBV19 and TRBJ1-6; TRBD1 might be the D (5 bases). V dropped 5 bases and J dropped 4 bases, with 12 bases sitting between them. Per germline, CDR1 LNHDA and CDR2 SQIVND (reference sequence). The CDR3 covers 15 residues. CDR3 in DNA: TGTGCCAGTAGTCCCCAGGGTTATTATAATTCACCCCTCCACTTT. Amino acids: CASSPQGYYNSPLHF. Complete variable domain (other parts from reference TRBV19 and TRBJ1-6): DGGITQSPKYLFRKEGQNVTLSCEQNLNHDAMYWYRQDPGQGLRLIYYSQIVNDFQKGDIAEGYSVSREKKESFPLTVTSAQKNPTAFYLCASSPQGYYNSPLHFGNGTRLTVT.

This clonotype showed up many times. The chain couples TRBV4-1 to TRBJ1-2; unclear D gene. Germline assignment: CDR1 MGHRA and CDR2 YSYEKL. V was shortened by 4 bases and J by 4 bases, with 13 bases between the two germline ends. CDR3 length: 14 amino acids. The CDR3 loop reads CASSPGPTTYGYTF. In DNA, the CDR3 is TGCGCCAGCAGCCCAGGACCGACCACCTATGGCTACACCTTC.

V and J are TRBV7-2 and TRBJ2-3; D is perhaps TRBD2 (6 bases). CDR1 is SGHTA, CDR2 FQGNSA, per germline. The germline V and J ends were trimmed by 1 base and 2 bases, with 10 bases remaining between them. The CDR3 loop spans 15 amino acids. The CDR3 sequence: CASSLVGGFTDTQYF. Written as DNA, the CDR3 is TGTGCCAGCAGCTTAGTTGGGGGGTTCACAGATACGCAGTATTTT.

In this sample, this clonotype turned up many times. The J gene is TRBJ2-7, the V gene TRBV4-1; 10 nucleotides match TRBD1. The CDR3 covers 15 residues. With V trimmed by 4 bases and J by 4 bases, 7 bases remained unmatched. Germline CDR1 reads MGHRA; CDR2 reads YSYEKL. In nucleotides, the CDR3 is TGCGCCAGCAGCCTTAGACAGGGGGCGATTTACGAGCAGTACTTC. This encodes CASSLRQGAIYEQYF.

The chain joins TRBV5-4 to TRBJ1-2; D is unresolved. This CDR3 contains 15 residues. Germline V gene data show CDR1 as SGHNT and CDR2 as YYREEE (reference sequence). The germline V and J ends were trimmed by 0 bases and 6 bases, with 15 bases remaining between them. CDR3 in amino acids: CASSLALLGVNGYTF. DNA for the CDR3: TGTGCCAGCAGCTTGGCTTTGTTGGGCGTGAATGGCTACACCTTC.

In nucleotides, the CDR3 is TGTGCCAGCAGCTTAAGGCGGAGCGGAGAGAACACTGAAGCTTTCTTT. Its translation is CASSLRRSGENTEAFF. V gene TRBV7-8 combines with J gene TRBJ1-1; D not certain. Trimming pared 2 bases from V and 1 base from J, leaving 14 bases between. Germline CDR1 SGHVS, CDR2 FQNEAQ. This CDR3 is built from 16 residues.

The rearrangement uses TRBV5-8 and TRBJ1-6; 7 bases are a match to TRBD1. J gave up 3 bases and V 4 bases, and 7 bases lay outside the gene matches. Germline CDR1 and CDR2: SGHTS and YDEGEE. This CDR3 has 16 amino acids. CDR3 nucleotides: TGTGCCAGCAGCCCCTCCGACAGGGTCTATAATTCACCCCTCCACTTT. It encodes CASSPSDRVYNSPLHF.

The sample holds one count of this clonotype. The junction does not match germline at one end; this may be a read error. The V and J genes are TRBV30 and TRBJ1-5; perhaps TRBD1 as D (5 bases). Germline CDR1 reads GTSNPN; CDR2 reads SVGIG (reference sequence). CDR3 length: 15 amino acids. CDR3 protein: CAWGVGAASNQPQHF. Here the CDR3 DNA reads TGTGCCTGGGGTGTAGGGGCAGCTAGCAATCAGCCCCAGCATTTT.

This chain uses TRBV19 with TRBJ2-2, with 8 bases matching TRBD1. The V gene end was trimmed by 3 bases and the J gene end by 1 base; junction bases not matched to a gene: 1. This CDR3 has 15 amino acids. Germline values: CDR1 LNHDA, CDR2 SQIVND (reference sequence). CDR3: CASSIGTGNTGELFF. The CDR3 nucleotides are TGTGCCAGTAGTATTGGGACAGGGAACACCGGGGAGCTGTTTTTT.

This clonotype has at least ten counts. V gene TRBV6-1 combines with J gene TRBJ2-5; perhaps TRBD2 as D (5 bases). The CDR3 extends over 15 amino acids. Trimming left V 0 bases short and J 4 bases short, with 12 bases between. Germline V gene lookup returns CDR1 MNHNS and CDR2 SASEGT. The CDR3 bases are TGTGCCAGCAGTGAAGCGCCGGGGTTGTCAGAGACCCAGTACTTC. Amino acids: CASSEAPGLSETQYF.